Sequencing of this T cell receptor (beta chain) was carried out in a study of blood T cell repertoires in COVID-19. Recovery among Cohort 3 donors was established by two negative PCRs, clearance, or symptom resolution. The germline gives CDR1 SGHTS, CDR2 YDEGEE. V was cut by 3 bases and J by 6 bases, with 13 bases left in between. This CDR3 comprises 15 residues. The protocol was immunoSEQ multiplex PCR, while the TCRdb copy is restricted to in-frame clones and leaves out a portion. The repertoire has about 250,000 clones, roughly nine tenths of them found once; the top ten carry roughly 2.3%. Sequencing used PBMCs or T cells enriched from blood (not recorded which). This sequence originates from a woman aged 18-29 years who had recovered from COVID-19. V gene TRBV5-8 combines with J gene TRBJ1-6; possible D gene TRBD1, 5 bases. The CDR3 DNA sequence: TGTGCCAGCAGCTACCCAGGGTTGGGTAATTCACCCCTCCACTTT. Amino acids: CASSYPGLGNSPLHF.